This TCR beta chain was documented in a study of molecular identifiers for immune sequencing clone quantification. Study background: In replicates, the authors split RNA from roughly 20,000 or 100,000 naive CD8 cells five ways and sequenced four.

TCRdb analysed the PCR reads with MiXCR anew, one entry per CDR3 protein. The sample consists of about 510,000 distinct CDR3 sequences, about 25% of them appearing once. Of note for this clonotype: Its specificity is not known.

Study observations and caveats: Clonotypes surpassing 20 RNA copies contained over 98% of effector molecules, versus under 1% in naive cells.

The germline CDR1 and CDR2 sequences are MNHEY and SVGAGI. V lost 3 bases and J 3 bases, leaving 8 bases between the germline ends. This CDR3 region has 13 residues. The chain couples TRBV6-5 to TRBJ1-1; a possible D gene is TRBD1 (6 bases). Sequencing input: naive CD8+ T cells from blood, with Jurkat cell RNA spiked in. Subset: FACS-sorted CD8+CD4-CCR7+CD45RA+ naive T cells. The sequence was collected from a human donor in good health. Some libraries in this study had Jurkat cell RNA spiked in. The CDR3 sequence: CASSYTGYTEAFF. The CDR3 coding sequence is TGTGCCAGCAGTTATACAGGGTACACTGAAGCTTTCTTT.